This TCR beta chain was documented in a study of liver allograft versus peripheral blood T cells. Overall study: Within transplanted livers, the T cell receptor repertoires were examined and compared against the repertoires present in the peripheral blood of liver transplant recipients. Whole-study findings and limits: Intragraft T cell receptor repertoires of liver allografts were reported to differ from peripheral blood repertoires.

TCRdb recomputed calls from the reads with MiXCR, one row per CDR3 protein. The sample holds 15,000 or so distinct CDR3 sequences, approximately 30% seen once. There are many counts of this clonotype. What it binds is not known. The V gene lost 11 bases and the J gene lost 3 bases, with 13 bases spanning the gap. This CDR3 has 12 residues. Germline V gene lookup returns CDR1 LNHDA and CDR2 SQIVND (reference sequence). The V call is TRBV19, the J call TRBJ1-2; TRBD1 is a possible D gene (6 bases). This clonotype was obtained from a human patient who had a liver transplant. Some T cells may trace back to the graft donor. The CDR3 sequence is CAAQGQDYGYTF. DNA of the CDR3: TGTGCCGCCCAGGGGCAGGACTATGGCTACACCTTC.